This is a list of T cell receptor beta chains from one sample in a study of cytomegalovirus exposure and HLA in healthy donors. Method: immunoSEQ multiplex PCR; TCRdb's copy keeps in-frame clones and lacks some. This table has 150,000 to 200,000 clones, 65% to 80% appearing once. The sample was PBMCs. These receptors originate from a woman aged 40 to 49 in good health and CMV-seronegative. The CDR3 runs from the conserved cysteine through the conserved F or W. Fields, in order: V gene, J gene, D gene, clone size, CDR3 protein, CDR3 DNA. The D gene is left open where the match is weak. Size tells how often a clone was seen (once, few, many) or the class of an expanded clone, and some rows leave it out.

v_call: TRBV29-1; j_call: TRBJ2-1; d_call: TRBD2; clone_size: -; cdr3_aa: CSVEGRGRTSYNEQFF; cdr3_nt: TGCAGCGTTGAAGGGCGCGGGAGGACCTCCTACAATGAGCAGTTCTTC
v_call: TRBV11-3; j_call: TRBJ2-5; d_call: -; clone_size: -; cdr3_aa: CASSPDPLQETQYF; cdr3_nt: TGTGCCAGCAGCCCAGATCCCCTCCAAGAGACCCAGTACTTC
v_call: TRBV7-2; j_call: TRBJ2-4; d_call: TRBD2; clone_size: -; cdr3_aa: CASSPGLVGSKNIQYF; cdr3_nt: TGTGCCAGCAGCCCCGGACTAGTAGGATCCAAAAACATTCAGTACTTC
v_call: TRBV27; j_call: TRBJ2-1; d_call: -; clone_size: once; cdr3_aa: CASSRGGGSYNEQFF; cdr3_nt: TGTGCCAGCTCCAGGGGTGGGGGCTCCTACAATGAGCAGTTCTTC
v_call: TRBV11-2; j_call: TRBJ2-2; d_call: -; clone_size: once; cdr3_aa: CASSPLSVTGELFF; cdr3_nt: TGTGCCAGCAGCCCCCTGAGCGTCACCGGGGAGCTGTTTTTT
v_call: TRBV5-8; j_call: TRBJ2-4; d_call: TRBD1; clone_size: -; cdr3_aa: CASSLGDSTKNIQYF; cdr3_nt: TGTGCCAGCAGCTTGGGGGACAGTACCAAAAACATTCAGTACTTC
v_call: TRBV30; j_call: TRBJ1-2; d_call: -; clone_size: -; cdr3_aa: CAWGAGGDGYTF; cdr3_nt: TGTGCCTGGGGGGCGGGGGGTGACGGCTACACCTTC
v_call: TRBV5-1; j_call: TRBJ2-3; d_call: TRBD2; clone_size: -; cdr3_aa: CASSFREAGRSTDTQYF; cdr3_nt: TGCGCCAGCAGCTTTAGGGAAGCGGGAAGGAGCACAGATACGCAGTATTTT
v_call: TRBV30; j_call: TRBJ1-2; d_call: -; clone_size: -; cdr3_aa: CAWTSTNYGYTF; cdr3_nt: TGTGCCTGGACTAGTACTAACTATGGCTACACCTTC
v_call: TRBV11-3; j_call: TRBJ2-5; d_call: -; clone_size: -; cdr3_aa: CASRTRETQYF; cdr3_nt: TGTGCCAGCAGAACTCGGGAGACCCAGTACTTC
v_call: TRBV6-1; j_call: TRBJ2-1; d_call: -; clone_size: -; cdr3_aa: CASSVTGSRLEQFF; cdr3_nt: TGTGCCAGCAGTGTGACAGGATCCCGGCTTGAGCAGTTCTTC
v_call: TRBV15; j_call: TRBJ1-1; d_call: -; clone_size: once; cdr3_aa: CATSRDPRSAKEAFF; cdr3_nt: TGTGCCACCAGCAGAGATCCCAGGTCCGCGAAGGAAGCTTTCTTT
v_call: TRBV7-2; j_call: TRBJ2-7; d_call: TRBD1; clone_size: -; cdr3_aa: CASSVMPQGTYEQYF; cdr3_nt: TGTGCCAGCAGCGTGATGCCACAGGGGACCTACGAGCAGTACTTC
v_call: TRBV27; j_call: TRBJ2-7; d_call: -; clone_size: -; cdr3_aa: CASSSGSYEQYF; cdr3_nt: TGTGCCAGCTCCTCGGGATCCTACGAGCAGTACTTC
v_call: TRBV9; j_call: TRBJ2-2; d_call: -; clone_size: -; cdr3_aa: CASSVGVQASGELFF; cdr3_nt: TGTGCCAGCAGCGTAGGGGTACAGGCTTCCGGGGAGCTGTTTTTT
v_call: TRBV6-1; j_call: TRBJ1-3; d_call: -; clone_size: -; cdr3_aa: CASSLSGNTIYF; cdr3_nt: TGTGCCAGCAGCCTCTCTGGAAACACCATATATTTT
v_call: TRBV7-9; j_call: TRBJ2-2; d_call: -; clone_size: -; cdr3_aa: CASPTGNTGELFF; cdr3_nt: TGTGCCAGTCCGACAGGGAACACCGGGGAGCTGTTTTTT
v_call: TRBV12-5; j_call: TRBJ2-2; d_call: -; clone_size: -; cdr3_aa: CASGQGTGELFF; cdr3_nt: TGTGCTAGCGGTCAGGGCACCGGGGAGCTGTTTTTT
v_call: TRBV5-4; j_call: TRBJ2-2; d_call: TRBD2; clone_size: -; cdr3_aa: CASSLGRGRDSGELFF; cdr3_nt: TGTGCCAGCAGCTTAGGTCGGGGGAGGGACTCCGGGGAGCTGTTTTTT
v_call: TRBV14; j_call: TRBJ2-2; d_call: TRBD2; clone_size: -; cdr3_aa: CASSQQGGSHTGELFF; cdr3_nt: TGTGCCAGCAGCCAGCAAGGCGGGAGTCATACCGGGGAGCTGTTTTTT
v_call: TRBV7-3; j_call: TRBJ2-1; d_call: TRBD2; clone_size: -; cdr3_aa: CASSLTITLAGTYNEQFF; cdr3_nt: TGTGCCAGCAGCTTAACTATTACCCTAGCGGGTACTTACAATGAGCAGTTCTTC
v_call: TRBV5-1; j_call: TRBJ2-7; d_call: TRBD1; clone_size: -; cdr3_aa: CASSLPGGYYEQYF; cdr3_nt: TGCGCCAGCAGCTTACCAGGGGGCTACTACGAGCAGTACTTC
v_call: TRBV7-3; j_call: TRBJ1-1; d_call: -; clone_size: -; cdr3_aa: CASSLPGATEAFF; cdr3_nt: TGTGCCAGCAGCCTTCCAGGGGCCACTGAAGCTTTCTTT
v_call: TRBV9; j_call: TRBJ1-5; d_call: TRBD1; clone_size: -; cdr3_aa: CASSLGDSKMGAQHF; cdr3_nt: TGTGCCAGCAGCTTGGGGGACAGCAAAATGGGGGCCCAGCATTTT
v_call: TRBV5-4; j_call: TRBJ1-1; d_call: -; clone_size: once; cdr3_aa: CASSLEVAPGAFF; cdr3_nt: TGTGCCAGCAGCTTGGAAGTTGCCCCGGGAGCTTTCTTT
v_call: TRBV30; j_call: TRBJ2-3; d_call: TRBD2; clone_size: -; cdr3_aa: CAWSRLAGARTQYF; cdr3_nt: TGTGCCTGGAGTCGTTTAGCGGGAGCTCGTACGCAGTATTTT
v_call: TRBV19; j_call: TRBJ1-4; d_call: TRBD1; clone_size: -; cdr3_aa: CASSRTGGGEKLFF; cdr3_nt: TGTGCCAGTAGTAGGACAGGGGGAGGTGAAAAACTGTTTTTT
v_call: TRBV5-1; j_call: TRBJ2-3; d_call: -; clone_size: -; cdr3_aa: CASSTDRVDTQYF; cdr3_nt: TGCGCCAGCAGCACGGACAGAGTTGATACGCAGTATTTT
v_call: TRBV5-1; j_call: TRBJ1-1; d_call: -; clone_size: -; cdr3_aa: CASSLSRGTEAFF; cdr3_nt: TGCGCCAGCAGCTTGTCAAGGGGCACTGAAGCTTTCTTT
v_call: TRBV9; j_call: TRBJ1-1; d_call: -; clone_size: -; cdr3_aa: CASSVGGSRAEAFF; cdr3_nt: TGTGCCAGCAGCGTAGGGGGCAGTCGGGCTGAAGCTTTCTTT
v_call: TRBV7-7; j_call: TRBJ2-5; d_call: -; clone_size: -; cdr3_aa: CASSRRRTGEETQYF; cdr3_nt: TGTGCCAGCAGCCGACGCCGAACAGGCGAAGAGACCCAGTACTTC
v_call: TRBV29-1; j_call: TRBJ2-1; d_call: -; clone_size: -; cdr3_aa: CSARGYPARSEQFF; cdr3_nt: TGCAGCGCCAGGGGCTACCCGGCCCGGAGTGAGCAGTTCTTC